These 31 T cell receptor beta chains were sequenced from one sample in a study of shared clonotypes between healthy human individuals. Libraries were prepared by immunoSEQ multiplex PCR; TCRdb keeps only in-frame clonotypes and omits some of them. The sample has more than 400,000 clones; 70% to 80% are singletons. The sequenced sample consisted of PBMCs. The receptor source for this set is a woman in her forties in good health. Some clones in this sample may be carry-over from other donors' samples.

The chain employs TRBV5-1 and TRBJ1-4; possible D gene TRBD1, 6 bases. This CDR3 contains 15 residues. V lost 0 bases, J lost 10 bases, and 16 bases lay in between. The germline V gene encodes CDR1 SGHRS and CDR2 YFSETQ. For the CDR3, the DNA is TGCGCCAGCAGCTTGGCCCCAGGGGCACGGGGAAAACTGTTTTTT. Amino acids: CASSLAPGARGKLFF.

The chain employs TRBV5-1 and TRBJ2-1, with 8 bases that match TRBD2. CDR3 length equals 15 residues. V lost 0 bases to trimming and J lost 7 bases; unmatched junction nucleotides: 6. Germline lookup yields CDR1 SGHRS and CDR2 YFSETQ. CDR3 coding DNA: TGCGCCAGCAGCTTGGTTAGCGGGACGGGAAATGAGCAGTTCTTC. It yields the protein CASSLVSGTGNEQFF.

J is TRBJ2-7 and V is TRBV6-1, with D perhaps matching TRBD1 or TRBD2 (5 bases each). The CDR3 contains 15 residues. Trimming stripped 1 base from V and 2 bases from J, with 12 bases between. Per germline, CDR1 MNHNS and CDR2 SASEGT. The CDR3 sequence is CASSEGGRDPYEQYF. Here the CDR3 DNA reads TGTGCCAGCAGTGAAGGGGGCAGGGACCCCTACGAGCAGTACTTC.

The chain is built from TRBV6-5 and TRBJ1-4; no reliable D call. Trimming removed 5 bases from V and 0 bases from J, with 10 bases in between. Germline values: CDR1 MNHEY, CDR2 SVGAGI. CDR3 size: 15 residues. Here the CDR3 reads CASSNSFATNEKLFF. CDR3 DNA sequence: TGTGCCAGCAGTAATAGCTTTGCAACTAATGAAAAACTGTTTTTT.

About this clone itself: A much larger clone lies a single base off, so this may be a read error. In the same sample, other DNA sequences code for this CDR3. This chain links TRBV7-2 with TRBJ2-7; the D is unclear. CDR1 is SGHTA and CDR2 is FQGNSA in the germline V gene. The length of the CDR3 is 11 residues. V lost 5 bases and J lost 3, with 5 bases in between. Written as DNA, the CDR3 is TGTGCCAGCAGCCCCGACTACGAGCAGTACTTC. Translating gives CASSPDYEQYF.

V is TRBV19 and J is TRBJ2-7; TRBD2 matches 13 bases. The CDR3 has 15 residues. Germline CDR1 is LNHDA and CDR2 is SQIVND (reference sequence). The V segment lost 1 base and the J segment 5 bases; nucleotides outside the gene matches: 2. The CDR3 region has the DNA TGTGCCAGTAGTATAGGGACTAGCGGGAGTGACGAGCAGTACTTC. Translation gives CASSIGTSGSDEQYF.

This chain connects TRBV5-1 to TRBJ2-7; TRBD2 agrees at 8 bases. Germline assignment: CDR1 SGHRS and CDR2 YFSETQ. This CDR3 is 15 amino acids long. With V trimmed by 5 bases and J by 2 bases, 9 bases remained unmatched. In DNA, the CDR3 is TGCGCCAGCAGGTTGCTAGCGGGCGCGACCTACGAGCAGTACTTC. Protein sequence: CASRLLAGATYEQYF.

CDR3 in amino acids: CASSSRTSGSVDTQYF. The CDR3 DNA sequence: TGTGCCAGCAGCTCTAGGACTAGCGGGAGTGTAGATACGCAGTATTTT. The genes are TRBV7-2 and TRBJ2-3, with TRBD2 identical over 13 bases. Germline assignment: CDR1 SGHTA and CDR2 FQGNSA. The CDR3 sequence is 16 residues long. J lost 5 bases, V lost 4 bases, and 6 bases had no gene match.

This chain links TRBV11-3 with TRBJ2-5; 8 bases align to TRBD1. Germline loops: CDR1 SGHNT, CDR2 YENEEA. The length of the CDR3 is 14 residues. Germline trimming cut 5 bases from V and 1 base from J; bases unmatched to any gene: 3. The CDR3 DNA reads TGTGCCAGCAGCAAACAGGGGGGCCAAGAGACCCAGTACTTC. Translated, it gives CASSKQGGQETQYF. Filled out from reference TRBV11-3 and TRBJ2-5, the complete variable domain reads EAGVVQSPRYKIIEKKQPVAFWCNPISGHNTLYWYLQNLGQGPELLIRYENEEAVDDSQLPKDRFSAERLKGVDSTLKIQPAELGDSAVYLCASSKQGGQETQYFGPGTRLLVL.

The chain is built from TRBV18 and TRBJ2-3; D possibly matches TRBD1 or TRBD2 (5 bases each). CDR1 is KGHSH, CDR2 LQKENI, per germline. The V and J ends lost 4 bases and 0 bases respectively, with 17 bases between them. The CDR3 is 17 residues long. The DNA of the CDR3 is TGTGCCAGCTCACGCTTGACAGCGGCAGGGAGCACAGATACGCAGTATTTT. Its protein product is CASSRLTAAGSTDTQYF.

This clone has a count of ten or more. The rearrangement uses TRBV7-6 and TRBJ2-1; a weak D match, TRBD1 (6 bases). The CDR3 is 14 amino acids. Trimming removed 1 base at V and 6 bases at J, with 10 bases between. Germline loops: CDR1 SGHVS, CDR2 FNYEAQ. The CDR3 sequence: CASSLEDSTNEQFF. DNA for the CDR3: TGTGCCAGCAGCTTAGAGGACAGCACCAATGAGCAGTTCTTC.

This sequence joins TRBV5-1 and TRBJ2-3, with D perhaps matching TRBD2 (5 bases). The germline V gene has CDR1 SGHRS and CDR2 YFSETQ. V shed 0 bases and J shed 0 bases, with 11 bases lying between them. The CDR3 sequence is 16 residues long. This CDR3 reads CASSLGVGASTDTQYF. The DNA for the CDR3 is TGCGCCAGCAGCTTGGGGGTGGGAGCGAGCACAGATACGCAGTATTTT.

This clone showed up just once. The gene calls are TRBV7-8 and TRBJ2-7, with TRBD2 matching over 7 bases. Trimming removed 3 bases from V and 0 bases from J; junction bases left unmatched: 5. Germline V gene lookup returns CDR1 SGHVS and CDR2 FQNEAQ. The CDR3 is made up of 15 amino acids. The CDR3: CASSFGASGSYEQYF. The CDR3, as DNA: TGTGCCAGCAGCTTTGGGGCTAGCGGCTCCTACGAGCAGTACTTC.

Only one count was recorded for this clone. This chain uses TRBV4-1 with TRBJ2-2; D possibly corresponds to TRBD2 (6 bases). Germline V gene sequence: CDR1 MGHRA, CDR2 YSYEKL. The CDR3 is 16 amino acids. Deletions cut 1 base from V and 2 bases from J, with 11 bases between. The CDR3 protein is CASSQGPSANTGELFF. The CDR3 coding sequence is TGCGCCAGCAGCCAAGGTCCTAGCGCCAACACCGGGGAGCTGTTTTTT.

The V and J genes are TRBV30 and TRBJ2-5; 9 bases match TRBD1. With the DNA end fitting TRBJ2-7 better, the J assignment may be wrong. CDR3 length: 13 residues. Germline V gene lookup returns CDR1 GTSNPN and CDR2 SVGIG (reference sequence). The DNA for the CDR3 is TGTGCCTGGAGTCGGACAGGGGCCTACGAGCAGTACTTC. It yields the protein CAWSRTGAYEQYF.

The chain has TRBV10-3 and TRBJ1-5, with 8 bases lining up with TRBD1. The CDR3 sequence is 15 residues long. The germline V gene has CDR1 ENHRY and CDR2 SYGVKD. V dropped 8 bases and J dropped 1; count of bases not matched to a gene: 7. CDR3 in DNA: TGTGCCATCGTTTTCAGGGGGCGGAGCAATCAGCCCCAGCATTTT. Translating gives CAIVFRGRSNQPQHF.

The V call is TRBV30, the J call TRBJ2-7; 9 bases map to TRBD1. Germline CDR1 GTSNPN, CDR2 SVGIG (reference sequence). This CDR3 is 11 amino acids long. V lost 8 bases and J lost 6; bases outside the gene matches: 5. CDR3 nucleotide sequence: TGTGCCGGCCGGACAGGGGTCGAGCAGTACTTC. It codes for CAGRTGVEQYF.

The genes are TRBV28 and TRBJ2-1; D tentatively fits TRBD1 or TRBD2 (5 bases each). Germline V CDR1 and CDR2: MDHEN, SYDVKM. V dropped 5 bases and J dropped 0 bases, with 14 bases sitting between them. The CDR3 sequence is 16 residues long. The CDR3 here is CASSPPGRSSYNEQFF. DNA for the CDR3: TGTGCCAGCAGTCCCCCGGGGCGGAGCTCCTACAATGAGCAGTTCTTC. Together with reference TRBV28 and TRBJ2-1, the CDR3 gives the full variable domain: DVKVTQSSRYLVKRTGEKVFLECVQDMDHENMFWYRQDPGLGLRLIYFSYDVKMKEKGDIPEGYSVSREKKERFSLILESASTNQTSMYLCASSPPGRSSYNEQFFGPGTRLTVL.

This clone has just one count. The chain has TRBV28 and TRBJ2-5; D is possibly TRBD1 or TRBD2 (5 bases each). The CDR3 length is 15 residues. Germline lookup yields CDR1 MDHEN and CDR2 SYDVKM. Between the trimmed V and J ends, which lost 6 bases and 5 bases, there was a span of 19 bases. CDR3 DNA sequence: TGTGCCAGCAGCCGGGCCGGGACCCAGCATGAGACCCAGTACTTC. Translation gives CASSRAGTQHETQYF. Complete variable domain (other parts from reference TRBV28 and TRBJ2-5): DVKVTQSSRYLVKRTGEKVFLECVQDMDHENMFWYRQDPGLGLRLIYFSYDVKMKEKGDIPEGYSVSREKKERFSLILESASTNQTSMYLCASSRAGTQHETQYFGPGTRLLVL.

The rearrangement joins TRBV5-1 to TRBJ1-5; 7 bases are shared with TRBD1. The CDR3 runs to 13 residues. Trimming cost V 4 bases and J 6 bases; bases outside gene matches: 4. CDR1 is SGHRS and CDR2 is YFSETQ in the germline V gene. This CDR3 reads CASSEDRAQPQHF. The DNA of the CDR3 is TGCGCCAGCAGCGAAGACAGGGCTCAGCCCCAGCATTTT.

For the CDR3, the DNA is TGTGCCAGCAGCTTAGGCGGGACGACCTTTCAGCAGTACTTC. Encoded protein: CASSLGGTTFQQYF. V usage is TRBV7-2 and J usage is TRBJ2-7; tentative D call: TRBD2 (6 bases). Germline-derived CDR1 and CDR2 are SGHTA and FQGNSA. The CDR3 is 14 amino acids. V lost 1 base to trimming and J lost 8 bases, with 15 bases between them.

This clone has only one observation. This sequence joins TRBV7-6 and TRBJ2-2, with a tentative D call TRBD1 (6 bases). Trimming removed 1 base from V and 4 bases from J, with 16 bases in between. In germline, CDR1 is SGHVS, CDR2 FNYEAQ. There are 17 residues in the CDR3. DNA of the CDR3: TGTGCCAGCAGCTTAGGGAACACAGGGATTGGCACCGGGGAGCTGTTTTTT. Amino acid sequence: CASSLGNTGIGTGELFF.

The chain joins TRBV18 to TRBJ2-2; D might be TRBD1 (5 bases). The germline gives CDR1 KGHSH, CDR2 LQKENI. The CDR3 is made up of 17 amino acids. Trimming pared 5 bases from V and 6 bases from J, leaving 22 bases between. CDR3: CASSFNADMFGAGELFF. The CDR3 nucleotides are TGTGCCAGCTCATTCAACGCGGACATGTTTGGCGCCGGGGAGCTGTTTTTT.

This sequence joins TRBV6-1 and TRBJ2-2; TRBD2 matches 13 bases. The CDR3 loop spans 16 amino acids. Germline CDR1 and CDR2: MNHNS and SASEGT. V trimming: 3 bases; J trimming: 6 bases; junction bases outside the gene matches: 4. CDR3 sequence (DNA): TGTGCCAGCAGTGACGGACTAGCGGGAGTACCCGGGGAGCTGTTTTTT. Its protein is CASSDGLAGVPGELFF.

This sequence joins TRBV28 and TRBJ1-5; perhaps TRBD1 as D (5 bases). CDR1 and CDR2 from the germline V gene are MDHEN and SYDVKM. V gave up 7 bases and J gave up 5 bases, with 21 bases separating them. This CDR3 spans 16 amino acids. The CDR3: CASTFPGQVGDQPQHF. The CDR3 coding sequence is TGTGCCAGCACCTTCCCAGGGCAGGTGGGCGATCAGCCCCAGCATTTT.

V and J are TRBV7-9 and TRBJ1-2, with 7 bases identical to TRBD1. Trimming removed 3 bases from V and 6 bases from J; junction bases left unmatched: 10. Looked up from germline, CDR1 is SEHNR and CDR2 is FQNEAQ (reference sequence). This CDR3 has 15 amino acids. The CDR3: CASSLGGGAGDGYTF. DNA for the CDR3: TGTGCCAGCAGCTTGGGAGGGGGCGCTGGGGATGGCTACACCTTC.

The chain joins TRBV7-2 to TRBJ1-1; D is unclear. V lost 1 base to trimming and J lost 4 bases, with 10 bases between them. The germline V gene has CDR1 SGHTA and CDR2 FQGNSA. The CDR3 is 14 residues long. CDR3 bases: TGTGCCAGCAGCTTAGGGGTGGTTAGCACTGAAGCTTTCTTT. Translation gives CASSLGVVSTEAFF. Together with reference TRBV7-2 and TRBJ1-1, the CDR3 gives the full variable domain: GAGVSQSPSNKVTEKGKDVELRCDPISGHTALYWYRQSLGQGLEFLIYFQGNSAPDKSGLPSDRFSAERTGGSVSTLTIQRTQQEDSAVYLCASSLGVVSTEAFFGQGTRLTVV.

This chain uses TRBV6-5 with TRBJ2-1; the D call may be TRBD1 or TRBD2 (5 bases each). The germline V and J ends were trimmed by 6 bases and 7 bases, with 13 bases remaining between them. This CDR3 contains 13 residues. Germline CDR1 is MNHEY and CDR2 is SVGAGI. CDR3 bases: TGTGCCAGCAGGAGGGACCGCCGGAATGAGCAGTTCTTC. Translating it yields CASRRDRRNEQFF.

This clone was detected only a few times. The chain combines TRBV30 with TRBJ1-1; no clear D gene. Germline CDR1 reads GTSNPN; CDR2 reads SVGIG (reference sequence). Trimming took 4 bases from V and 0 from J, leaving 12 bases between them. This CDR3 is 14 amino acids long. The CDR3 here is CAWKGRSMNTEAFF. The CDR3 region has the DNA TGTGCCTGGAAAGGCAGATCCATGAACACTGAAGCTTTCTTT.

The V gene is TRBV9, the J gene TRBJ2-2; 7 nucleotides agree with TRBD1. Germline loops: CDR1 SGDLS, CDR2 YYNGEE. The junction had 12 bases not matched to a gene; V was cut back by 6 bases and J by 7 bases. The CDR3 length is 15 residues. The chain's CDR3 is CASTPGQTNFGELFF. The CDR3 coding sequence is TGTGCCAGCACCCCGGGACAGACTAATTTCGGGGAGCTGTTTTTT. Based on the CDR3 plus reference TRBV9 and TRBJ2-2, the full variable domain is DSGVTQTPKHLITATGQRVTLRCSPRSGDLSVYWYQQSLDQGLQFLIQYYNGEERAKGNILERFSAQQFPDLHSELNLSSLELGDSALYFCASTPGQTNFGELFFGEGSRLTVL.

The V gene is TRBV7-9, the J gene TRBJ2-5; a weak D match, TRBD2 (5 bases). The germline V gene encodes CDR1 SEHNR and CDR2 FQNEAQ (reference sequence). The CDR3 sequence is 13 residues long. Trimming cost V 5 bases and J 3 bases, with 10 bases left between them. The CDR3 nucleotides read TGTGCCAGCAGCACTTCCGGGAAAGAGACCCAGTACTTC. This gives the protein CASSTSGKETQYF.